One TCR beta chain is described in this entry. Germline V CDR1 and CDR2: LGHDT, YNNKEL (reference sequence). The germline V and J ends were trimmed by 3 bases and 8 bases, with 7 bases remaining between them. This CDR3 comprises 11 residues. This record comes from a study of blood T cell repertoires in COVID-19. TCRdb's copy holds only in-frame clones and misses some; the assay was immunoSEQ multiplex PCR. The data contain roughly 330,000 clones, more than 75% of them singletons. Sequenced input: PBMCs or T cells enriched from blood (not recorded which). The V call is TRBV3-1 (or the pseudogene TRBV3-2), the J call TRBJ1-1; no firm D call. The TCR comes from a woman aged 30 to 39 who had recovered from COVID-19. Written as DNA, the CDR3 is TGTGCCAGCAGCCATGGAGGGGAAGCTTTCTTT. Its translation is CASSHGGEAFF.